The 4 T cell receptor beta chains below all came from one sample that was sequenced in a study of tumor-infiltrating lymphocytes in oesophageal squamous cell carcinoma. Each CDR3 protein gets one entry after TCRdb re-called the PCR reads with MiXCR. The data contain over 10,000 distinct CDR3 sequences, 45% to 65% of them singletons. Sequenced: esophageal tumor tissue. These receptors all stem from a male donor with esophageal squamous cell carcinoma.

With regard to this clonotype: No conserved phenylalanine or tryptophan is present at the end of the CDR3, so a read error is the likely explanation. Because the CDR3's place on the DNA is in doubt, the DNA is left out and the CDR3 is given as listed by TCRdb. The chain couples TRBV28 to TRBJ2-6; the table's D call, TRBD2, has no DNA check behind it. Germline V gene data show CDR1 as MDHEN and CDR2 as SYDVKM. The CDR3 is 16 residues long, ends included. CDR3 amino acids: CASSFPGLNSPLHFGN.

On this clonotype: Germline and junction disagree at one end, which may indicate a read error. The chain links TRBV7-6 to TRBJ2-3; TRBD2 matches at 7 bases. The DNA end lines up better with TRBJ2-1; the J call may be wrong. The CDR3 is 15 amino acids. CDR1 and CDR2 (germline): SGHVS, FNYEAQ. The CDR3 here is CASSLGSGFGNEQFF. The CDR3, as DNA: TGTGCTAGCAGCTTAGGTAGCGGGTTTGGTAATGAGCAGTTCTTC.

With respect to this clonotype: A much larger clone sits a single nucleotide away, making a read error possible. The V and J genes are TRBV10-3 and TRBJ1-6; possibly TRBD1 for D (5 bases). The length of the CDR3 is 14 residues. V lost 10 bases and J 7 bases, leaving 17 bases between the germline ends. The V gene's germline CDR1 is ENHRY and CDR2 SYGVKD. The DNA of the CDR3 is TGTGCCAGCTCGTACGGGGGAGGGAATTCACCCCTCCACTTT. Its protein product is CASSYGGGNSPLHF.

This clonotype has a handful of counts. The V gene is TRBV7-6, the J gene TRBJ2-3; 12 nucleotides line up with TRBD2. Germline V gene data show CDR1 as SGHVS and CDR2 as FNYEAQ. This CDR3 contains 19 residues. V was pared by 4 bases and J by 5 bases, with 16 bases of the junction left unmatched. CDR3 in DNA: TGTGCCAGCAGCTCCCGAAGACTAGCGGGAGCCCCAGGGGTAGATACGCAGTATTTT. Amino acid sequence: CASSSRRLAGAPGVDTQYF.